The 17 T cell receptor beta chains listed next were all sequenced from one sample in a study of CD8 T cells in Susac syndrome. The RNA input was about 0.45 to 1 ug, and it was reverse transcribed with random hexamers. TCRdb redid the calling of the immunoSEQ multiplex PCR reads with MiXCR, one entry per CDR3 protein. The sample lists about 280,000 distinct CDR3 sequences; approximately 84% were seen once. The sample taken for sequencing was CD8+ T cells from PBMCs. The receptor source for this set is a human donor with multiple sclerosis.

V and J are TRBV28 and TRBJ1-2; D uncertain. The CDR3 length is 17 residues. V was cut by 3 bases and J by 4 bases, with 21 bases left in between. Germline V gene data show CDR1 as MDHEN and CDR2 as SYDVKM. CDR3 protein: CASSFERFLEGVYGYTF. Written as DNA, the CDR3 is TGTGCCAGCAGTTTTGAGCGGTTCCTCGAAGGCGTCTATGGCTACACCTTC.

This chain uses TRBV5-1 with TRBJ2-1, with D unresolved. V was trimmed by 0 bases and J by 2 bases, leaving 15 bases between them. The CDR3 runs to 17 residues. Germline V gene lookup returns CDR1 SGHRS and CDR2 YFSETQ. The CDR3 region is CASSLEVRPYPYNEQFF. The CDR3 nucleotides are TGCGCCAGCAGCTTGGAGGTTAGGCCCTATCCCTACAATGAGCAGTTCTTC.

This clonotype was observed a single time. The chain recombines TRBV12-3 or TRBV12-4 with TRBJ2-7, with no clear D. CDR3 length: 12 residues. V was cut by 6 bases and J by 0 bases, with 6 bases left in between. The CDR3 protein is CASSRPSYEQYF. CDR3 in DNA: TGTGCCAGCAGCCGACCCTCCTACGAGCAGTACTTC.

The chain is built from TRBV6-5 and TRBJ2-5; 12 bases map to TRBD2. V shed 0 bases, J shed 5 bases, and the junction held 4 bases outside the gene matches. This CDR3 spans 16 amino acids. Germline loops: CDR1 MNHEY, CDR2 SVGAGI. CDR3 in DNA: TGTGCCAGCAGTTACTCGCTAGCGGGAGGGTGGGAGACCCAGTACTTC. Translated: CASSYSLAGGWETQYF.

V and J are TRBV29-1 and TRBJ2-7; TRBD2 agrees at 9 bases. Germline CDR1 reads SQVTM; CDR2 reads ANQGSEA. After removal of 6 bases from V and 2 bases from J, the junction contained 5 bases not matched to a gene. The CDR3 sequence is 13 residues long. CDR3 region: CSVVSGSPYEQYF. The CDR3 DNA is TGCAGCGTCGTTAGCGGGAGTCCCTACGAGCAGTACTTC.

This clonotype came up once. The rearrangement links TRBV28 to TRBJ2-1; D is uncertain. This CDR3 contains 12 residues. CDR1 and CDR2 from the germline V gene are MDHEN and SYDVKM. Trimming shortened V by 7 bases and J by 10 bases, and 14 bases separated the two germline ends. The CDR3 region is CASTRPPLEQFF. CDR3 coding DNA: TGTGCCAGCACCCGTCCCCCACTCGAGCAGTTCTTC.

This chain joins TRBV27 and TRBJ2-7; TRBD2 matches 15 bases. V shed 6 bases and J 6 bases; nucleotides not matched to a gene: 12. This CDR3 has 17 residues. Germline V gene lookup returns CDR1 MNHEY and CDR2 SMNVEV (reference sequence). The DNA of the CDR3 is TGTGCCAGCAGCCTCGCCCGGACTAGCGGGAGGGCCGGCGAGCAGTACTTC. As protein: CASSLARTSGRAGEQYF.

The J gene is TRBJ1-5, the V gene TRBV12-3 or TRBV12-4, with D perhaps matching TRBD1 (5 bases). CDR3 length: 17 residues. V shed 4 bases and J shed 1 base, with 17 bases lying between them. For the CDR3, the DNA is TGTGCCAGCAGTTATGGGACTCCCGAGGGGAGCAATCAGCCCCAGCATTTT. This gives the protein CASSYGTPEGSNQPQHF.

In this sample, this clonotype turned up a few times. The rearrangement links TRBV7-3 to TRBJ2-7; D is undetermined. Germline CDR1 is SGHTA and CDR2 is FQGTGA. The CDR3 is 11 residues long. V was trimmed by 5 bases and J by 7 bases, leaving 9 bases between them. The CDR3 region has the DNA TGTGCCAGCAGCGTCAAAGGAGAGCAGTACTTC. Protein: CASSVKGEQYF.

CDR3 sequence (DNA): TGTGCCAGCAGCAAAGGGCACCTCGTTCGGGTCGAGCAGTACTTC. This sequence encodes CASSKGHLVRVEQYF. This chain uses TRBV21-1 with TRBJ2-7. TRBV21-1 represents a pseudogene. The CDR3 is made up of 15 amino acids.

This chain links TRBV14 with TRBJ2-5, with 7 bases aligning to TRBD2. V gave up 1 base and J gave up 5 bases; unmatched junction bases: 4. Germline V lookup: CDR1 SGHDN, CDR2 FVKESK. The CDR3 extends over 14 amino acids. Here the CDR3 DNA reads TGTGCCAGCAGCCAAGGCGGGAGAGGGGAGACCCAGTACTTC. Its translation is CASSQGGRGETQYF.

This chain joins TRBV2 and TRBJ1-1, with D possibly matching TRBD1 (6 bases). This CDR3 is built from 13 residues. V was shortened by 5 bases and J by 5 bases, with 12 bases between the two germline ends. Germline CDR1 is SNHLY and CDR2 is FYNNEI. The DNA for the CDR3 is TGTGCCAGCAGTTGGACAGCCCCGACTGAAGCTTTCTTT. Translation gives CASSWTAPTEAFF. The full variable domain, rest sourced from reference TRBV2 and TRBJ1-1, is EPEVTQTPSHQVTQMGQEVILRCVPISNHLYFYWYRQILGQKVEFLVSFYNNEISEKSEIFDDQFSVERPDGSNFTLKIRSTKLEDSAMYFCASSWTAPTEAFFGQGTRLTVV.

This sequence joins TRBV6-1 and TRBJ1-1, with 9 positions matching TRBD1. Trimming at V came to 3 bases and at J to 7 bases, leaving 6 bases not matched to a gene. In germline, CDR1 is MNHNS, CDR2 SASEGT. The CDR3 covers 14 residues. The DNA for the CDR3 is TGTGCCAGCAGTGAGGACAGGGGATGGAGTGAAGCTTTCTTT. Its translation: CASSEDRGWSEAFF.

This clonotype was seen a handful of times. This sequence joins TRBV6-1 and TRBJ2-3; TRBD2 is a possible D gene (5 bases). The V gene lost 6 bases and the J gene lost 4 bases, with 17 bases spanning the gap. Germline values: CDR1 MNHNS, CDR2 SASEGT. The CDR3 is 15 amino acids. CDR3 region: CASSSRENGPDTQYF. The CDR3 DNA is TGTGCCAGCAGCTCACGGGAAAATGGCCCAGATACGCAGTATTTT.

CDR3 in amino acids: CAIATSGSQETQYF. CDR3 DNA: TGTGCCATCGCGACTAGCGGATCTCAAGAGACCCAGTACTTC. This chain links TRBV10-3 with TRBJ2-5; the match to TRBD2 covers 9 bases. Germline V lookup: CDR1 ENHRY, CDR2 SYGVKD. The V gene end was trimmed by 8 bases and the J gene end by 2 bases; junction bases not matched to a gene: 6. The CDR3 totals 14 residues.

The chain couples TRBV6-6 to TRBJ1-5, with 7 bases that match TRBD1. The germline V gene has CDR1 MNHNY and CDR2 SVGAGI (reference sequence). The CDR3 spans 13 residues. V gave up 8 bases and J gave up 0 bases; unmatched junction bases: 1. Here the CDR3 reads CASGQVSNQPQHF. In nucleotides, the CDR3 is TGTGCCAGCGGACAGGTTAGCAATCAGCCCCAGCATTTT.

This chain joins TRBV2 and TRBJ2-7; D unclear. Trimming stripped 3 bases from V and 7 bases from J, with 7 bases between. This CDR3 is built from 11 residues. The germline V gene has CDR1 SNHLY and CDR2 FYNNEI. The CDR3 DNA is TGTGCCAGCAGTGAGACGAGGGAGCAGTACTTC. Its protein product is CASSETREQYF.